A selection of T cell receptor beta chains follows, all from one sample in a study of cytomegalovirus exposure and HLA in healthy donors. Assay: immunoSEQ multiplex PCR; the TCRdb copy retains only in-frame clones and omits some. The top ten hold roughly 1.2% of the sample, which has around 120,000 clones, 70% to 85% seen once. What was sequenced was PBMCs. Receptors were obtained from a boy younger than 18 in good health and CMV-seronegative. The CDR3 runs from the conserved cysteine through the conserved F or W. The D gene is left open where the match is weak. Expanded clones are given a class, and other clones once, few, many or no size at all.

length	V	size	J	D	CDR3	DNA
13	TRBV28	.	TRBJ2-7	.	CASSPHGPYEQYF	TGTGCCAGCAGCCCTCACGGTCCCTACGAGCAGTACTTC
16	TRBV11-3	.	TRBJ2-3	TRBD2	CASSFSSGGTTDTQYF	TGTGCCAGCAGCTTCTCTTCGGGAGGGACCACAGATACGCAGTATTTT
11	TRBV2	.	TRBJ2-2	.	CASSPSGELFF	TGTGCCAGCAGCCCCTCCGGGGAGCTGTTTTTT
17	TRBV4-1	.	TRBJ2-3	TRBD2	CASSQGGLAGRTDTQYF	TGCGCCAGCAGCCAAGGCGGGCTAGCGGGACGCACAGATACGCAGTATTTT
16	TRBV2	.	TRBJ1-5	TRBD1	CASRQGEAYSNQPQHF	TGTGCCAGTAGACAGGGGGAGGCGTATAGCAATCAGCCCCAGCATTTT
17	TRBV30	.	TRBJ1-6	.	CAWSVRSRWRNNSPLHF	TGTGCCTGGAGTGTACGTTCCAGGTGGAGGAATAATTCACCCCTCCACTTT
13	TRBV7-9	.	TRBJ1-1	.	CASSGGAGAEAFF	TGTGCCAGCAGCGGGGGGGCTGGGGCTGAAGCTTTCTTT
14	TRBV6-1	.	TRBJ2-1	TRBD1	CASRRTGRGNEQFF	TGTGCCAGCAGGCGGACAGGTAGAGGCAATGAGCAGTTCTTC
15	TRBV11-3	.	TRBJ2-5	TRBD2	CASSPSGGIQETQYF	TGTGCCAGCAGCCCCTCGGGAGGGATACAAGAGACCCAGTACTTC
16	TRBV9	.	TRBJ1-1	TRBD1	CASSHGTGGLNTEAFF	TGTGCCAGCAGCCACGGGACAGGGGGGCTCAACACTGAAGCTTTCTTT
16	TRBV4-1	.	TRBJ1-4	TRBD1	CASSLNRDSFNEKLFF	TGCGCCAGCAGCCTTAATCGGGACAGCTTTAATGAAAAACTGTTTTTT
13	TRBV7-8	.	TRBJ1-2	.	CASSQGFNYGYTF	TGTGCCAGCAGCCAGGGCTTTAACTATGGCTACACCTTC
16	TRBV5-4	.	TRBJ2-1	TRBD2	CASSSQRERAYNEQFF	TGTGCCAGCAGCTCACAGCGGGAGAGGGCGTACAATGAGCAGTTCTTC
16	TRBV11-3	.	TRBJ2-1	TRBD2	CASSPSLGLADNEQFF	TGTGCCAGCAGCCCCTCCCTGGGACTAGCGGACAATGAGCAGTTCTTC
14	TRBV5-4	.	TRBJ2-5	.	CASSLGRSQETQYF	TGTGCCAGCAGCTTGGGGAGGAGCCAAGAGACCCAGTACTTC
14	TRBV7-9	.	TRBJ2-1	.	CASSLAQGNNEQFF	TGTGCCAGCAGCTTAGCGCAGGGGAACAATGAGCAGTTCTTC
15	TRBV5-1	.	TRBJ1-1	.	CASNLGGGGYTEAFF	TGCGCCAGCAACTTAGGTGGGGGAGGATATACTGAAGCTTTCTTT
13	TRBV9	.	TRBJ2-2	.	CASSVDIFGELFF	TGTGCCAGCAGCGTAGATATTTTCGGGGAGCTGTTTTTT
13	TRBV2	.	TRBJ1-1	.	CASSDPLNTEAFF	TGTGCCAGCAGTGATCCCCTTAACACTGAAGCTTTCTTT
16	TRBV5-6	.	TRBJ2-3	TRBD2	CASSLGAGGPTDTQYF	TGTGCCAGCAGCTTGGGAGCGGGAGGGCCCACAGATACGCAGTATTTT
12	TRBV29-1	.	TRBJ1-5	.	CSVGGGDQPQHF	TGCAGCGTAGGCGGGGGAGATCAGCCCCAGCATTTT
18	TRBV18	.	TRBJ2-5	TRBD2	CASSPLAGGPPSQETQYF	TGTGCCAGCTCACCTTTAGCGGGAGGGCCCCCGAGCCAAGAGACCCAGTACTTC
16	TRBV6-5	once	TRBJ2-3	TRBD1	CASSYGGTGGADTQYF	TGTGCCAGCAGTTACGGGGGGACAGGGGGCGCGGATACGCAGTATTTT
15	TRBV6-1	.	TRBJ2-1	TRBD1	CASSATGGSYNEQFF	TGTGCCAGCAGTGCCACAGGGGGCTCCTACAATGAGCAGTTCTTC
14	TRBV18	.	TRBJ1-5	.	CASSPSGDNQPQHF	TGTGCCAGCTCACCATCGGGGGACAATCAGCCCCAGCATTTT
13	TRBV5-8	.	TRBJ2-5	.	CASSRTNQETQYF	TGTGCCAGCAGCCGGACTAACCAAGAGACCCAGTACTTC
15	TRBV5-1	once	TRBJ2-7	TRBD1	CASSSPGTGDYEQYF	TGCGCCAGCAGCTCCCCAGGGACAGGGGACTACGAGCAGTACTTC
14	TRBV5-4	once	TRBJ2-3	TRBD1	CASSLERGQGTQYF	TGTGCCAGCAGCTTGGAAAGGGGGCAGGGTACGCAGTATTTT
17	TRBV15	.	TRBJ2-6	.	CATSRGGQNSGANVLTF	TGTGCCACCAGCAGAGGAGGACAAAACTCTGGGGCCAACGTCCTGACTTTC
14	TRBV4-1	.	TRBJ2-5	.	CASSQDEGRETQYF	TGCGCCAGCAGCCAAGACGAAGGGAGAGAGACCCAGTACTTC
15	TRBV5-8	.	TRBJ1-1	.	CASSDGTFMNTEAFF	TGTGCCAGCAGCGACGGGACATTCATGAACACTGAAGCTTTCTTT
16	TRBV7-9	.	TRBJ2-1	TRBD1	CASSARTGGINNEQFF	TGTGCCAGCAGCGCGAGGACAGGCGGTATCAACAATGAGCAGTTCTTC
14	TRBV25-1	.	TRBJ2-7	.	CASSDVGRVHEQYF	TGTGCCAGCAGTGACGTCGGCAGGGTTCACGAGCAGTACTTC
14	TRBV27	.	TRBJ1-2	TRBD1	CASSFRTGGYGYTF	TGTGCCAGCAGTTTCCGGACAGGGGGGTATGGCTACACCTTC
15	TRBV4-2	.	TRBJ1-5	TRBD1	CASSPATGGNQPQHF	TGTGCCAGCAGCCCCGCGACAGGGGGGAATCAGCCCCAGCATTTT
16	TRBV25-1	.	TRBJ2-1	TRBD2	CASRTEREAVVNEQFF	TGTGCCAGTCGGACGGAGCGGGAGGCCGTAGTTAATGAGCAGTTCTTC
17	TRBV4-3	.	TRBJ1-4	TRBD1	CASSLRTGFASEEKLFF	TGCGCCAGCAGCCTGCGGACAGGTTTCGCATCGGAGGAAAAACTGTTTTTT
16	TRBV5-4	.	TRBJ2-1	TRBD2	CASSLVSGRTGGEQFF	TGTGCCAGCAGCTTGGTGAGCGGGAGGACCGGCGGGGAGCAGTTCTTC
14	TRBV4-1	.	TRBJ1-1	.	CASSQGGQPGEAFF	TGCGCCAGCAGCCAGGGCGGACAGCCAGGCGAAGCTTTCTTT
15	TRBV2	.	TRBJ2-7	TRBD1	CASSAPPGQYHEQYF	TGTGCCAGCAGCGCACCGCCGGGACAGTACCACGAGCAGTACTTC
13	TRBV13	few	TRBJ2-7	.	CASSPALSYEQYF	TGTGCCAGCTCACCAGCGCTCTCCTACGAGCAGTACTTC
14	TRBV7-6	once	TRBJ2-5	.	CASSSSDWVETQYF	TGTGCCAGCAGCTCCTCGGACTGGGTCGAGACCCAGTACTTC
14	TRBV6-5	.	TRBJ2-7	.	CASSRLTQGSEQYF	TGTGCCAGCAGTCGCCTTACACAGGGTTCCGAGCAGTACTTC
15	TRBV30	.	TRBJ2-1	TRBD2	CAWTGLAGVRNEQFF	TGTGCCTGGACGGGACTAGCGGGAGTCCGCAATGAGCAGTTCTTC
14	TRBV30	.	TRBJ1-2	TRBD1	CAWSVGQGFGGYTF	TGTGCCTGGAGTGTGGGACAGGGGTTTGGCGGCTACACCTTC
14	TRBV18	few	TRBJ1-1	TRBD1	CASSPGTGVPEAFF	TGTGCCAGCTCACCCGGGACAGGGGTACCTGAAGCTTTCTTT
14	TRBV11-2	.	TRBJ2-7	.	CASSATGSYYEQYF	TGTGCCAGCAGCGCTACAGGGTCCTACTACGAGCAGTACTTC
15	TRBV19	.	TRBJ2-3	TRBD2	CASSLLAGVADTQYF	TGTGCCAGTAGTTTACTAGCGGGAGTTGCAGATACGCAGTATTTT